A single T cell receptor (beta chain) is shown here with its context. Trimming cost V 6 bases and J 2 bases; bases outside gene matches: 8. CDR1 is MRHNA and CDR2 is SNTAGT in the germline V gene. The CDR3 runs 15 residues. The data were obtained in a study of blood T cell repertoires in COVID-19. Study in general: Donors in the United States, Italy and Spain gave samples during acute or convalescent COVID-19.

Some clones are missing from TCRdb's copy, which holds only in-frame ones; the method was immunoSEQ multiplex PCR. The sample has approximately 56,000 clones; around 81% are singletons. Sequenced: peripheral blood. This chain links TRBV6-4 with TRBJ1-2, with 8 nucleotides matching TRBD1. The receptor's source is a man in his 70s with active COVID-19. CDR3 sequence (DNA): TGTGCCAGCAGCCTCGGACAGGGAGGGAACTATGGCTACACCTTC. Protein sequence: CASSLGQGGNYGYTF.